This T cell receptor beta chain was sequenced during a study of T cell changes during pregnancy in multiple sclerosis. Clones were sequenced by immunoSEQ multiplex PCR, and TCRdb holds only the in-frame ones, with some missing. Among around 96,000 clones listed, around 93% were seen once. This CDR3 region has 14 residues. Germline V gene data show CDR1 as SGHAT and CDR2 as FQDESV (reference sequence). V was pared by 1 base and J by 0 bases, with 7 bases between. The source is a female donor with multiple sclerosis, enrolled in a pregnancy study. The chain carries TRBV11-1 and TRBJ2-7; D remains ambiguous. The source material was peripheral blood, sampled in the first trimester of pregnancy. CDR3 region: CASSLGESSYEQYF. The CDR3, as DNA: TGTGCCAGCAGCTTAGGCGAGAGCTCCTACGAGCAGTACTTC. The full variable domain, completed using reference TRBV11-1 and TRBJ2-7, is EAEVAQSPRYKITEKSQAVAFWCDPISGHATLYWYRQILGQGPELLVQFQDESVVDDSQLPKDRFSAERLKGVDSTLKIQPAELGDSAMYLCASSLGESSYEQYFGPGTRLTVT.